One and the same sample provided the 29 T cell receptor beta chains below, sequenced in a study of vaccination effects on CD4 cells after COVID-19. For these TCRs, the target antigens are not known. Isolation of CD4+ T cells took place after about nine days of culture. The method was immunoSEQ multiplex PCR; TCRdb's version includes in-frame clones alone and lacks a portion of them. The sample contains around 40,000 clones, about 70% of which appear only once. The sequencing here drew on CD4+ T cells from PBMCs cultured without peptide, taken before COVID-19 vaccination. All receptors derive from a human donor who received a COVID-19 vaccine.

The genes are TRBV19 and TRBJ2-2, with D perhaps TRBD2 (6 bases). CDR1 and CDR2 (germline): LNHDA, SQIVND (reference sequence). This CDR3 has 16 amino acids. Trimming removed 3 bases at V and 1 base at J, with 12 bases between. CDR3 sequence (DNA): TGTGCCAGTAGTATTTCGGGGGTCCGGAACACCGGGGAGCTGTTTTTT. Translation: CASSISGVRNTGELFF.

This clone was counted a few times. This chain joins TRBV14 and TRBJ1-5; D is uncertain. From germline, CDR1 is SGHDN and CDR2 FVKESK. This CDR3 is built from 13 residues. The ends were cut back, 2 bases at V and 4 bases at J, with 6 bases in the middle. The chain's CDR3 is CASSQSRNQPQHF. CDR3 DNA: TGTGCCAGCAGCCAAAGCAGGAATCAGCCCCAGCATTTT.

CDR3: CATSRDRLSRGFGTGELFF. CDR3 coding DNA: TGTGCCACCAGCAGAGATCGTTTGTCTCGGGGTTTTGGCACCGGGGAGCTGTTTTTT. This chain joins TRBV15 and TRBJ2-2, with D possibly matching TRBD2 (5 bases). V was shortened by 0 bases and J by 4 bases, with 21 bases between the two germline ends. The CDR3 contains 19 residues. Germline loops: CDR1 LNHNV, CDR2 YYDKDF (reference sequence).

V gene TRBV11-2 combines with J gene TRBJ1-1, with TRBD1 matching 9 bases. Germline V gene lookup returns CDR1 SGHAT and CDR2 FQNNGV. This CDR3 is 15 amino acids long. The V gene end was trimmed by 4 bases and the J gene end by 3 bases; junction bases not matched to a gene: 6. CDR3 residues: CASSSYRGRDTEAFF. The CDR3, as DNA: TGTGCCAGCAGCTCATACAGGGGGCGAGACACTGAAGCTTTCTTT. Looking up the rest from reference TRBV11-2 and TRBJ1-1 gives the full variable domain: EAGVAQSPRYKIIEKRQSVAFWCNPISGHATLYWYQQILGQGPKLLIQFQNNGVVDDSQLPKDRFSAERLKGVDSTLKIQPAKLEDSAVYLCASSSYRGRDTEAFFGQGTRLTVV.

The chain uses TRBV18 and TRBJ2-4; no firm D call. The V end was cut by 2 bases, the J end by 7 bases, with 6 bases between. CDR3 size: 12 residues. In germline, CDR1 is KGHSH, CDR2 LQKENI. CDR3 in amino acids: CASSPESNIQYF. The DNA of the CDR3 is TGTGCCAGCTCACCAGAGTCGAACATTCAGTACTTC.

This clone was seen more than once but under ten times. V and J are TRBV3-1 (or the pseudogene TRBV3-2) and TRBJ1-4; no firm D call. The CDR3 runs to 12 residues. Germline V gene sequence: CDR1 LGHDT, CDR2 YNNKEL (reference sequence). Between the trimmed V and J ends, which lost 11 bases and 8 bases, there was a span of 15 bases. CDR3 in DNA: TGTGCCGGTAGCGACGGTAACGAAAAACTGTTTTTT. Translation: CAGSDGNEKLFF.

J is TRBJ2-7 and V is TRBV11-2; the match to TRBD2 covers 13 bases. V shed 4 bases and J 3 bases; nucleotides not matched to a gene: 6. The CDR3 is 16 amino acids. Germline values: CDR1 SGHAT, CDR2 FQNNGV. The CDR3 sequence is CASSSRLAGGLYEQYF. In nucleotides, the CDR3 is TGTGCCAGCAGCTCCCGACTAGCGGGGGGACTCTACGAGCAGTACTTC.

This clone was seen a few times. The chain uses TRBV10-3 and TRBJ1-3, with 9 bases matching TRBD1. The ends lost 5 bases at V and 0 bases at J; junction bases unmatched: 8. The CDR3 is 17 residues long. CDR1 is ENHRY, CDR2 SYGVKD, per germline. CDR3 in amino acids: CAISYPGQGFSGNTIYF. CDR3 coding DNA: TGTGCCATCAGTTATCCGGGACAGGGTTTCTCTGGAAACACCATATATTTT.

This clone turned up a few times. The J gene is TRBJ2-5, the V gene TRBV7-9; D gene unclear. Germline lookup yields CDR1 SEHNR and CDR2 FQNEAQ (reference sequence). Trimming stripped 1 base from V and 2 bases from J, with 11 bases between. The CDR3 runs to 15 residues. The CDR3 reads CASSLVGLGQETQYF. The CDR3 nucleotides read TGTGCCAGCAGCTTAGTCGGCCTCGGACAAGAGACCCAGTACTTC.

The CDR3 DNA reads TGTGCCAGCAGCCCCAGGACTAGACTCTTTGGGAATGAGCAGTTCTTC. This gives the protein CASSPRTRLFGNEQFF. The chain joins TRBV7-8 to TRBJ2-1, with 7 bases identical to TRBD2. The V gene's germline CDR1 is SGHVS and CDR2 FQNEAQ. V lost 5 bases to trimming and J lost 7 bases; unmatched junction nucleotides: 14. This CDR3 region has 16 residues.

The rearrangement links TRBV6-5 to TRBJ1-2; no firm D call. This CDR3 has 14 residues. Looked up from germline, CDR1 is MNHEY and CDR2 is SVGAGI. Deletions cut 0 bases from V and 8 bases from J, with 13 bases between. CDR3 protein: CASSYSRGRSGYTF. CDR3 sequence (DNA): TGTGCCAGCAGTTACTCGAGAGGGCGATCGGGCTACACCTTC.

This clone was detected a few times. This sequence joins TRBV6-1 and TRBJ1-3; D call uncertain. The CDR3 length is 14 residues. The germline CDR1 and CDR2 sequences are MNHNS and SASEGT. The V end lost 0 bases, the J end lost 3 bases, and 6 bases lay between the germline ends. CDR3 region: CASSEARVGNTIYF. For the CDR3, the DNA is TGTGCCAGCAGTGAAGCCCGGGTTGGAAACACCATATATTTT.

This chain links TRBV5-6 with TRBJ1-1; unclear D gene. Germline-derived CDR1 and CDR2 are SGHDT and YYEEEE. V was cut by 0 bases and J by 11 bases, with 11 bases left in between. CDR3 length equals 12 residues. This chain's CDR3 is CASSLGPSSAFF. The CDR3 bases are TGTGCCAGCAGCTTGGGCCCGTCGAGCGCTTTCTTT.

This sequence joins TRBV25-1 and TRBJ2-1; D unresolved. V dropped 2 bases and J dropped 12 bases, with 11 bases sitting between them. The CDR3 consists of 12 residues. The germline gives CDR1 MGHDK, CDR2 SYGVNS. This CDR3 is CASSERLIGQFF. As DNA, the CDR3 is TGTGCCAGCAGTGAACGCCTAATTGGGCAGTTCTTC.

This rearrangement joins TRBV4-1 to TRBJ1-4, with 9 bases aligning to TRBD1. Per the germline V gene, CDR1 is MGHRA and CDR2 is YSYEKL. The CDR3 loop spans 14 amino acids. The V gene end was trimmed by 3 bases and the J gene end by 8 bases; junction bases not matched to a gene: 4. CDR3 residues: CASSHRTGEEKLFF. In DNA, the CDR3 is TGCGCCAGCAGCCACCGGACAGGGGAGGAAAAACTGTTTTTT.

The chain uses TRBV13 and TRBJ2-5; D not resolved. The V gene's germline CDR1 is PRHDT and CDR2 FYEKMQ (reference sequence). CDR3 length: 12 residues. V lost 4 bases, J lost 2 bases, and 5 bases lay in between. The CDR3 region is CASSSLQETQYF. The DNA for the CDR3 is TGTGCCAGCAGCTCCCTTCAAGAGACCCAGTACTTC.

The chain combines TRBV29-1 with TRBJ2-5; maybe TRBD1 (6 bases). Germline V gene data show CDR1 as SQVTM and CDR2 as ANQGSEA. This CDR3 has 13 amino acids. Trimming removed 0 bases at V and 2 bases at J, with 7 bases between. The CDR3 sequence is CSVEDRGQETQYF. CDR3 coding DNA: TGCAGCGTTGAAGACAGGGGACAAGAGACCCAGTACTTC.

In this sample, this clone turned up a few times. V gene TRBV6-1 combines with J gene TRBJ2-7; 12 bases match TRBD2. V lost 5 bases, J lost 3 bases, and 2 bases stayed unmatched. The CDR3 extends over 14 amino acids. Per the germline V gene, CDR1 is MNHNS and CDR2 is SASEGT. CDR3 in amino acids: CASSSLAGGYEQYF. Written as DNA, the CDR3 is TGTGCCAGCAGTTCACTAGCGGGAGGCTACGAGCAGTACTTC.

This clone showed up just a few times. The chain employs TRBV3-1 (or the pseudogene TRBV3-2) and TRBJ1-5, with unresolved D. The CDR3 contains 12 residues. Germline-derived CDR1 and CDR2 are LGHDT and YNNKEL (reference sequence). Trimming left V 0 bases short and J 6 bases short, with 3 bases between. The CDR3 here is CASSQEGQPQHF. CDR3 nucleotide sequence: TGTGCCAGCAGCCAAGAAGGTCAGCCCCAGCATTTT.

This clone came up a few times. The rearrangement joins TRBV2 to TRBJ1-5; perhaps TRBD1 as D (5 bases). The length of the CDR3 is 11 residues. The V end was cut by 4 bases, the J end by 11 bases, with 9 bases between. CDR1 is SNHLY, CDR2 FYNNEI, per germline. The CDR3 spells CASSVEGSQHF. The DNA for the CDR3 is TGTGCCAGCAGTGTTGAGGGGTCCCAGCATTTT.

The chain has TRBV7-2 and TRBJ2-7; 10 bases align to TRBD2. The CDR3 has 13 residues. Germline CDR1 reads SGHTA; CDR2 reads FQGNSA. Trimming cost V 1 base and J 13 bases; bases outside gene matches: 7. The CDR3 here is CASSLGPSGRTYF. CDR3 sequence (DNA): TGTGCCAGCAGCTTAGGGCCTAGCGGGAGAACTTACTTC.

By share of the sample, this clone is medium-sized (0.01 to 0.1%). The V and J genes are TRBV4-1 and TRBJ2-1; 15 positions match TRBD2. The CDR3 has 19 amino acids. CDR1 MGHRA and CDR2 YSYEKL come from the germline V gene. J gave up 6 bases and V 3 bases, and 12 bases lay outside the gene matches. As DNA, the CDR3 is TGCGCCAGCAGCCATGTAGGACTAGCGGGGGGGCTTGTGGTCAATGAGCAGTTCTTC. Its protein product is CASSHVGLAGGLVVNEQFF.

Written as DNA, the CDR3 is TGTGCCAGCAGCGAATACCGGGACAGAGAAGAGACCCAGTACTTC. This sequence encodes CASSEYRDREETQYF. The chain employs TRBV13 and TRBJ2-5, with 7 bases identical to TRBD1. The CDR3 loop spans 15 amino acids. Trimming at V came to 5 bases and at J to 3 bases, leaving 9 bases not matched to a gene. Germline V gene data show CDR1 as PRHDT and CDR2 as FYEKMQ (reference sequence). The full variable domain, completed using reference TRBV13 and TRBJ2-5, is AAGVIQSPRHLIKEKRETATLKCYPIPRHDTVYWYQQGPGQDPQFLISFYEKMQSDKGSIPDRFSAQQFSDYHSELNMSSLELGDSALYFCASSEYRDREETQYFGPGTRLLVL.

The chain couples TRBV7-7 to TRBJ2-7; TRBD2 is a possible D gene (6 bases). The CDR3 totals 14 residues. Germline assignment: CDR1 SSHAT and CDR2 FNYEAQ (reference sequence). V was cut by 1 base and J by 2 bases, with 9 bases left in between. In nucleotides, the CDR3 is TGTGCCAGCAGCTTAGATCCGGGGGCCTACGAGCAGTACTTC. Its translation is CASSLDPGAYEQYF.

This clone has a single count. The V call is TRBV4-1, the J call TRBJ2-3; no reliable D call. CDR3 length: 14 residues. Germline V gene lookup returns CDR1 MGHRA and CDR2 YSYEKL. The ends were cut back, 6 bases at V and 4 bases at J, with 14 bases in the middle. In DNA form, the CDR3 reads TGCGCCAGCAGTACTCTACCGGCCCCAGATACGCAGTATTTT. This translates into CASSTLPAPDTQYF.

This chain links TRBV5-1 with TRBJ2-2; TRBD1 is a possible D gene (7 bases). The V and J ends lost 6 bases and 1 base respectively, with 19 bases between them. This CDR3 region has 17 residues. Per germline, CDR1 SGHRS and CDR2 YFSETQ. CDR3 amino acids: CASKRGAQGLNTGELFF. The CDR3 bases are TGCGCCAGCAAAAGGGGGGCACAGGGGCTGAACACCGGGGAGCTGTTTTTT.

The rearrangement uses TRBV3-1 (or the pseudogene TRBV3-2) and TRBJ1-3, with D hard to call. Germline V gene lookup returns CDR1 LGHDT and CDR2 YNNKEL (reference sequence). This CDR3 comprises 16 residues. Trimming pared 4 bases from V and 0 bases from J, leaving 13 bases between. The CDR3 protein is CASSLRHSHSGNTIYF. DNA of the CDR3: TGTGCCAGCAGCCTGCGACACTCGCACTCTGGAAACACCATATATTTT.

Here the CDR3 DNA reads TGTGCCAGCAGTGATCTCGACAGGGGGGTCCATGAAAAACTGTTTTTT. The encoded protein is CASSDLDRGVHEKLFF. The V gene is TRBV25-1, the J gene TRBJ1-4; 9 nucleotides agree with TRBD1. V dropped 3 bases and J dropped 6; count of bases not matched to a gene: 8. The CDR3 sequence is 16 residues long. In germline, CDR1 is MGHDK, CDR2 SYGVNS.

The rearrangement uses TRBV6-4 and TRBJ2-3, with 7 positions matching TRBD2. The CDR3 has 16 amino acids. V shed 0 bases, J shed 2 bases, and the junction held 5 bases outside the gene matches. Germline values: CDR1 MRHNA, CDR2 SNTAGT. The CDR3 coding sequence is TGTGCCAGCAGTGACTCGTCGGGACTATACACAGATACGCAGTATTTT. The encoded protein is CASSDSSGLYTDTQYF.